The rows below give T cell receptor beta chains drawn from one sample of a study of shared clonotypes between healthy human individuals. Sequencing used immunoSEQ multiplex PCR; TCRdb keeps in-frame clones, though not all of them. Of millions of clones listed, under 95% are singletons. The sample consisted of naive CD8+ T cells from PBMCs. The receptors here all came from a man younger than 30 in good health. Some clones in this sample may be carry-over from other donors' samples. The CDR3 runs from the conserved cysteine through the conserved F or W. The D gene is left open where the match is weak. The listing skips clone size in some rows; elsewhere it reads once, few, many or a size class.

V	J	size	D	DNA	CDR3
TRBV28	TRBJ2-1	NA	NA	TGTGCCAGCAGTTTAAGGCGGAACTCCTACAATGAGCAGTTCTTC	CASSLRRNSYNEQFF
TRBV28	TRBJ1-5	NA	TRBD1	TGTGCCAGCAGCCGAAACAGGGGCCCGGTGGCCCAGCATTTT	CASSRNRGPVAQHF
TRBV29-1	TRBJ2-7	NA	NA	TGCAGCGTTGTACAGGGCCCCTACGAGCAGTACTTC	CSVVQGPYEQYF
TRBV11-2	TRBJ2-4	NA	NA	TGTGCCAGCAGCTTAGTACGTCTAAGTGTGAGGGGGGCCAAAAACATTCAGTACTTC	CASSLVRLSVRGAKNIQYF
TRBV14	TRBJ2-1	few	NA	TGTGCCAGCAGCGATCAGGGTCCTCGGGCCTACAATGAGCAGTTCTTC	CASSDQGPRAYNEQFF
TRBV21-1	TRBJ2-7	NA	NA	TGTGCCAGCAGCCTCTGGGGACAGCCGCACTCCTACGAGCAGTACTTC	CASSLWGQPHSYEQYF
TRBV10-2	TRBJ1-1	NA	TRBD1	TGCGCCAGCACTCCGGGACAGGGGTTCATGAACACTGAAGCTTTCTTT	CASTPGQGFMNTEAFF
TRBV9	TRBJ1-1	few	NA	TGTGCCAGCAGCGAAATGCGGGGGACTGAAGCTTTCTTT	CASSEMRGTEAFF
TRBV27	TRBJ2-7	NA	TRBD1	TGTGCCAGCAGTCCAACCTTCGGACAGGGATGGTCCTACGAGCAGTACTTC	CASSPTFGQGWSYEQYF
TRBV10-2	TRBJ2-7	once	NA	TGCGCCAGCAGTGGGAACAGGTTATCCTACGAGCAGTACTTC	CASSGNRLSYEQYF
TRBV2	TRBJ2-1	NA	NA	TGTGCCTCCCGGTCCAGTTTGATCAATGAGCAGTTCTTC	CASRSSLINEQFF
TRBV7-9	TRBJ2-1	NA	NA	TGTGCCAGCAGCTTAGTATCGGGACACCTATACAATGAGCAGTTCTTC	CASSLVSGHLYNEQFF
TRBV28	TRBJ1-1	NA	NA	TGTGCCAGCAGTTTATGGGGGGCGACGGATGAAGCTTTCTTT	CASSLWGATDEAFF
TRBV28	TRBJ2-7	NA	TRBD1	TGTGCCAGCAGTTTGCAACAGGGGGCTTACGAGCAGTACTTC	CASSLQQGAYEQYF
TRBV7-9	TRBJ2-1	once	TRBD2	TGTGCCAGCAGCTTAGATCAAGGACTAGCGGGCATCTACAATGAGCAGTTCTTC	CASSLDQGLAGIYNEQFF
TRBV11-3	TRBJ2-7	NA	NA	TGTGCCAGCAGCCTCACACAGGGCTACGAGCAGTACTTC	CASSLTQGYEQYF
TRBV11-2	TRBJ2-7	NA	TRBD2	TGTGCCAGCAGCCTATTAGCGGGAGGGCGCGACGAGCAGTACTTC	CASSLLAGGRDEQYF
TRBV9	TRBJ2-4	NA	NA	TGTGCCAGCAGCGTAGACGAAAACATTCAGTACTTC	CASSVDENIQYF
TRBV6-1	TRBJ2-7	NA	TRBD2	TGTGCCAGCAGTGAAGCGGGGGCTAGCGGGTACTCCTCCGAGGTCAACGAGCAGTACTTC	CASSEAGASGYSSEVNEQYF
TRBV28	TRBJ2-7	NA	TRBD1	TGTGCCAGCAGTTTTCGCCGCGACAGGGGCTACGAGCAGTACTTC	CASSFRRDRGYEQYF
TRBV28	TRBJ2-7	NA	TRBD2	TGTGCCAGCAGTTTGATCGGGACTAGCGTCCACGAGCAGTACTTC	CASSLIGTSVHEQYF
TRBV5-6	TRBJ2-1	NA	NA	TGTGCCAGCAGCTTGGTTGCGGCCTACAATGAGCAGTTCTTC	CASSLVAAYNEQFF
TRBV28	TRBJ2-1	NA	NA	TGTGCCAGCAGTTTAGTCAGCAATGAGCAGTTCTTC	CASSLVSNEQFF
TRBV7-9	TRBJ1-1	once	NA	TGTGCCAGCAGCTTAGTACTGGGCTCGAACACTGAAGCTTTCTTT	CASSLVLGSNTEAFF
TRBV27	TRBJ2-1	NA	NA	TGTGCCAGCAGGCCGGACTTGGCCTCCTACAATGAGCAGTTCTTC	CASRPDLASYNEQFF
TRBV7-2	TRBJ1-2	NA	NA	TGTGCCAGCAGTCCCCCCGCTAACTATGGCTACACCTTC	CASSPPANYGYTF
TRBV6-5	TRBJ1-5	NA	TRBD1	TGTGCCAGCAGACACAGGGGGCTTGGACAGCCCCAGCATTTT	CASRHRGLGQPQHF
TRBV4-1	TRBJ2-3	NA	NA	TGCGCCAGCAGCGAAAGGGCCCCTAGCACAGATACGCAGTATTTT	CASSERAPSTDTQYF
TRBV28	TRBJ2-5	once	TRBD2	TGTGCCAGCAGTTTATTAAGCGGGACTCAAGAGACCCAGTACTTC	CASSLLSGTQETQYF
TRBV2	TRBJ1-3	NA	NA	TGTGCCAGCAGTGAAGTGCCTTGGGGGGAGTCTGGAAACACCATATATTTT	CASSEVPWGESGNTIYF
TRBV6-1	TRBJ2-7	NA	TRBD2	TGTGCCAGCAACCAGCGGGGGTCCTCCTACGAGCAGTACTTC	CASNQRGSSYEQYF
TRBV7-9	TRBJ2-5	NA	NA	TGTGCCAGCAGCTTCGTCGTCAGGGGTGGGGAGACCCAGTACTTC	CASSFVVRGGETQYF
TRBV4-1	TRBJ2-1	once	TRBD1	TGCGCCAGCAGCCAACACCCGGGACAGGGTTCCTACAATGAGCAGTTCTTC	CASSQHPGQGSYNEQFF
TRBV7-8	TRBJ2-1	NA	NA	TGTGCCAGCAGTTCCCCGGGCCACCAGTTCTTC	CASSSPGHQFF
TRBV9	TRBJ2-1	NA	TRBD2	TGTGCCAGCAGCCATCCGGGACTAGCGGGAGGGCCTTACAATGAGCAGTTCTTC	CASSHPGLAGGPYNEQFF
TRBV29-1	TRBJ1-2	NA	TRBD1	TGCAGCGTTGAAGAGGACAGGGCCCAACATGGCTACACCTTC	CSVEEDRAQHGYTF
TRBV27	TRBJ1-2	NA	NA	TGTGCCAGCAGTTTTTACGGACAGCGACCGCCCTATGGCTACACCTTC	CASSFYGQRPPYGYTF
TRBV7-9	TRBJ2-3	NA	TRBD1	TGTGCCAGCAGCGGGAGGGACAGGGTCGTCGGCACAGATACGCAGTATTTT	CASSGRDRVVGTDTQYF
TRBV29-1	TRBJ1-1	NA	TRBD1	TGCAGCGGCCGGGACAGGGACACTGAAGCTTTCTTT	CSGRDRDTEAFF
TRBV7-3	TRBJ2-1	NA	NA	TGTGCCAGCAGCTTGGGACGCTACAATGAGCAGTTCTTC	CASSLGRYNEQFF
TRBV5-4	TRBJ2-1	NA	NA	TGTGCCAGCAGCTGGGGACTGGGCACTGAGCAGTTCTTC	CASSWGLGTEQFF
TRBV5-4	TRBJ2-1	NA	NA	TGTGCCAGCAGCTTGGTTGACAATGAGCAGTTCTTC	CASSLVDNEQFF
TRBV7-2	TRBJ2-7	NA	NA	TGTGCCAGCAGCTTGATCTCCTACGAGCAGTACTTC	CASSLISYEQYF
TRBV18	TRBJ2-3	NA	NA	TGTGCCAGCTCACCACCGGAAGGGGACACAGATACGCAGTATTTT	CASSPPEGDTDTQYF
TRBV28	TRBJ2-4	NA	NA	TGTGCCAGCAGTTTTAAGGCAATTCAGTACTTC	CASSFKAIQYF
TRBV9	TRBJ2-4	NA	NA	TGTGCCAGCAGTTCCCTGGGGGGATCGGGGAACATTCAGTACTTC	CASSSLGGSGNIQYF
TRBV6-5	TRBJ2-2	once	NA	TGTGCCAGCAAATCCGACAGGACGAACACCGGGGAGCTGTTTTTT	CASKSDRTNTGELFF